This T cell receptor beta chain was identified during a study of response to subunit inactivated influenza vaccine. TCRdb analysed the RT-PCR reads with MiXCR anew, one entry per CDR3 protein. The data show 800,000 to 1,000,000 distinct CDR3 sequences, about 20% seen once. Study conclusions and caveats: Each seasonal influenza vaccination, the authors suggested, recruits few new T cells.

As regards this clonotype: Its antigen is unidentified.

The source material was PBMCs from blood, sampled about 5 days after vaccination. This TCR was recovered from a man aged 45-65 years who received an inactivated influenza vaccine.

CDR3 DNA sequence: TGTGCCAGCATTCCCATTCCGGCCCGGGCCACCGACACAGATACGCAGTATTTT. It specifies CASIPIPARATDTDTQYF. The rearrangement links TRBV21-1 to TRBJ2-3; the table calls TRBD1, which could not be checked here. TRBV21-1 is flagged as a pseudogene. The CDR3 runs to 18 residues.